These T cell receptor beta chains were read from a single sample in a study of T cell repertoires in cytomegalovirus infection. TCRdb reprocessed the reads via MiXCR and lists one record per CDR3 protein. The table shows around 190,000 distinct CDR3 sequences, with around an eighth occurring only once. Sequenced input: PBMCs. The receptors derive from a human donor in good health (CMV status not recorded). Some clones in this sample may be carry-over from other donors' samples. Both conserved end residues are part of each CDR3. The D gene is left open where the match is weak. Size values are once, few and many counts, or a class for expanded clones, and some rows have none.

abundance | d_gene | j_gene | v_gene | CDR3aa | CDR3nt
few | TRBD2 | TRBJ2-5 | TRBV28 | CASSLPAGGFETQYF | TGTGCCAGCAGTTTACCAGCGGGAGGTTTCGAGACCCAGTACTTC
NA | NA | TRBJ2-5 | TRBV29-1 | CSVPRRETQYF | TGCAGCGTACCTAGACGAGAGACCCAGTACTTC
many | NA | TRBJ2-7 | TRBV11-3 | CASSFGQGNEQYF | TGTGCCAGCAGCTTCGGGCAGGGTAACGAGCAGTACTTC
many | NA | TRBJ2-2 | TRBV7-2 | CASSPRPDISSGELFF | TGTGCCAGCAGCCCCCGGCCGGACATTTCGTCCGGGGAGCTGTTTTTT
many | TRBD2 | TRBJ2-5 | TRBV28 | CASSLRPLAGGKETQYF | TGTGCCAGCAGTTTACGGCCGCTAGCGGGAGGTAAAGAGACCCAGTACTTC
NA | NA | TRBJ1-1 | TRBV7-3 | CASSLWWNTEAFF | TGTGCCAGCAGCTTATGGTGGAACACTGAAGCTTTCTTT
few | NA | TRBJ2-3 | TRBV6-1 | CASSYGSVRSDTQYF | TGTGCCAGCAGTTATGGCTCCGTTCGGTCAGATACGCAGTATTTT
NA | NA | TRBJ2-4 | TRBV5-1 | CASSFIPGSGQILAKNIQYF | TGCGCCAGCAGCTTTATCCCGGGCTCGGGGCAGATCCTAGCCAAAAACATTCAGTACTTC
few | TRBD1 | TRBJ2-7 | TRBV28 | CASSLSGQGAWEQYF | TGTGCCAGCAGTTTGAGCGGACAGGGGGCGTGGGAGCAGTACTTC
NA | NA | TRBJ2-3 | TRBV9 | CASSVGWGVTDTQYF | TGTGCCAGCAGCGTAGGATGGGGGGTCACAGATACGCAGTATTTT
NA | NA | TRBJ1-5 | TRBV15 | CATSRKGAGRFSNQPQHF | TGTGCCACCAGCAGAAAAGGGGCAGGGAGGTTTAGCAATCAGCCCCAGCATTTT
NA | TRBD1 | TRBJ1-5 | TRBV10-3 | CAISGTGYSNQPQHF | TGTGCCATCAGTGGGACAGGTTATAGCAATCAGCCCCAGCATTTT
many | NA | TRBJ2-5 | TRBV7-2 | CASSFVGDAQETQYF | TGTGCCAGCAGCTTTGTGGGGGATGCCCAAGAGACCCAGTACTTC
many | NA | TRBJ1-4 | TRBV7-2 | CASSLANEKLFF | TGTGCCAGCAGCTTAGCTAATGAAAAACTGTTTTTT
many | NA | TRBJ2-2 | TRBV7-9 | CASSQNELAAGELFF | TGTGCCAGCAGCCAAAACGAACTAGCTGCTGGGGAGCTGTTTTTT
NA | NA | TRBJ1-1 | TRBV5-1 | CASSSGGGTEAFF | TGCGCCAGCAGCTCCGGGGGGGGGACTGAAGCTTTCTTT
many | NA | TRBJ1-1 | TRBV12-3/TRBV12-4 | CASTKRATGTEAFF | TGTGCCAGCACTAAAAGGGCCACCGGGACTGAAGCTTTCTTT
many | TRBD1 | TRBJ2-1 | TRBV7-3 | CASSPRGTGTEQFF | TGTGCCAGCAGCCCGAGGGGGACAGGGACTGAGCAGTTCTTC
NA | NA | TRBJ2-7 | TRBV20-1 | CSARGGAAHEQYF | TGCAGTGCTAGAGGGGGGGCTGCCCACGAGCAGTACTTC
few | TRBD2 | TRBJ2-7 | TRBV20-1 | CSARTSGTYEQYF | TGCAGTGCAAGGACTAGCGGCACCTACGAGCAGTACTTC
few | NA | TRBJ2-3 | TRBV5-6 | CASTLGPKFADTQYF | TGTGCCAGCACCCTGGGACCTAAGTTCGCAGATACGCAGTATTTT
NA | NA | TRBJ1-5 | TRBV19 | CGSNGRPNQPQHF | TGTGGTAGTAATGGCAGGCCGAATCAGCCCCAGCATTTT
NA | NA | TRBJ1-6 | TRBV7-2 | CASSLLTGNNSPLHF | TGTGCCAGCAGCCTTCTTACAGGGAACAATTCACCCCTCCACTTT
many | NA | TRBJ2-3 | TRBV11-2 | CASSLGLFLGTDTQYF | TGTGCCAGCAGCTTAGGGTTGTTTCTTGGCACAGATACGCAGTATTTT
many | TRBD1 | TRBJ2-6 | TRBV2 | CASSAGTGTPLSGANVLTF | TGTGCCAGCAGTGCCGGGACAGGGACCCCCCTCTCTGGGGCCAACGTCCTGACTTTC
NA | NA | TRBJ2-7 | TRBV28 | CASSWRDRYEQYF | TGTGCCAGCAGTTGGCGGGATAGGTACGAGCAGTACTTC
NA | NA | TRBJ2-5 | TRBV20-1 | CSARDSRHKETQYF | TGCAGTGCTAGAGATTCCCGCCATAAAGAGACCCAGTACTTC